This is a list of T cell receptor beta chains from one sample in a study of T cell responses to AZD1222 COVID-19 vaccine. Sequencing used immunoSEQ multiplex PCR; TCRdb keeps in-frame clones, though not all of them. The sample has 65,000 to 85,000 clones, 80% seen once. The specimen comprised peripheral blood, sampled 28 days after the second AZD1222 dose. Receptors were obtained from an adult who received the AZD1222 COVID-19 vaccine. Both conserved end residues are part of each CDR3.

J gene,V gene,CDR3 protein
TRBJ1-6,TRBV10-3,CAISREGSPLHF
TRBJ1-5,TRBV27,CASSLRSPRWPQHF
TRBJ2-6,TRBV28,CASSLRGLTGANVLTF
TRBJ2-3,TRBV5-4,CASSRQTGQGRDTQYF
TRBJ1-6,TRBV25-1,CASSRSATNSPLHF
TRBJ2-3,TRBV7-9,CASSFNRDRDTDTQYF
TRBJ2-3,TRBV4-3,CASSQDRNTQYF
TRBJ1-5,TRBV5-1,CASSLAGDSNQPQHF
TRBJ1-3,TRBV10-3,CAISNIPGQGDSGNTIYF
TRBJ1-5,TRBV2,CASRTYDQPQHF
TRBJ1-5,TRBV6-1,CASSDMGINQPQHF
TRBJ1-1,TRBV7-2,CASGRWSNTEAFF
TRBJ1-2,TRBV6-1,CASSEGKRRGQGPPYYGYTF
TRBJ2-1,TRBV18,CASSPPSPSGYNEQFF
TRBJ1-3,TRBV4-1,CASSQVAVSSGNTIYF
TRBJ2-2,TRBV5-1,CASSWTGDRGGTGELFF
TRBJ2-3,TRBV6-2/TRBV6-3,CASSYGTSVADTQYF
TRBJ2-5,TRBV7-9,CASSSMAGTQETQYF
TRBJ2-1,TRBV23-1,CASSHHSSQGSGRSNNNEQFF
TRBJ1-2,TRBV5-8,CASSLVQALYGYTF
TRBJ2-3,TRBV19,CASSVRGDTQYF
TRBJ1-2,TRBV6-5,CASSYLQGSSYGYTF
TRBJ2-1,TRBV5-1,CASSLDFNEQFF
TRBJ1-4,TRBV6-5,CASSYGGRRDEKLFF
TRBJ1-2,TRBV10-2,CASSESRGYLRYGYTF
TRBJ1-5,TRBV7-8,CASSLQTSNQPQHF
TRBJ1-1,TRBV19,CASSPQVNTEAFF
TRBJ1-6,TRBV19,CASSIDSPAHSPLHF
TRBJ1-1,TRBV7-9,CASSTWTAGEAFF
TRBJ2-3,TRBV4-3,CASSQGPAGATDTQYF
TRBJ1-2,TRBV30,CAWSSRLHGCTF
TRBJ2-2,TRBV7-7,CASSLPSTGELFF
TRBJ1-5,TRBV28,CASSLWKLGAGKGAQHF
TRBJ2-7,TRBV5-1,CASRSDGYEQYF
TRBJ1-3,TRBV24-1,CATTHLGGLRGNTIYF
TRBJ2-3,TRBV2,CASRVAGGPTDTQYF